The clone carrying this TCR beta chain was counted between two and nine times. Treatment specified: randomized to nivolumab then ipilimumab (arm A) or the reverse (arm B). Patients had received no earlier DNA-damaging chemotherapy. PBMC sorting kept live CD3+CD8+ cells without CD19 or CD56. The entry originates in a study of sequential checkpoint blockade in melanoma. The wider study: Patients were randomized 1:1 to nivolumab-then-ipilimumab or ipilimumab-then-nivolumab first-line. Both treatment sequences were followed by maintenance nivolumab.

Assay: immunoSEQ multiplex PCR; the TCRdb copy retains only in-frame clones and omits some. Counted here are fewer than 25,000 clones, over 80% occurring once; the ten biggest clones make up under 30%. V shed 2 bases, J shed 0 bases, and the junction held 7 bases outside the gene matches. This CDR3 region has 16 residues. Looked up from germline, CDR1 is MNHNY and CDR2 is SVGAGI (reference sequence). V gene TRBV6-6 combines with J gene TRBJ2-7; 7 bases map to TRBD1. The sequence was collected from a human donor with melanoma. Sequenced material: CD8+ T cells sorted from blood (inferred from file names), taken from a patient given nivolumab and ipilimumab in sequence. The CDR3 nucleotides are TGTGCCAGCAGTTACCTGGACAGGTCCACCTCCTACGAGCAGTACTTC. Translating it yields CASSYLDRSTSYEQYF.